The 13 T cell receptor beta chains below all came from one sample that was sequenced in a study of PD-1 blockade in classical Hodgkin lymphoma. The protocol was immunoSEQ multiplex PCR, while the TCRdb copy is restricted to in-frame clones and leaves out a portion. The table has approximately 4,500 clones, 60% to 75% seen once. Every patient experienced relapse after autologous stem cell transplantation, and brentuximab vedotin exposure varied. The specimen was peripheral blood mononuclear cells (PBMCs), collected at baseline. The receptors were sampled from a human donor with classical Hodgkin lymphoma.

This chain uses TRBV28 with TRBJ1-3; D unclear. The CDR3 runs to 15 residues. The germline V gene encodes CDR1 MDHEN and CDR2 SYDVKM. Trimming stripped 6 bases from V and 0 bases from J, with 12 bases between. The CDR3, as DNA: TGTGCCAGCAGCCTCCGAGTCGGCTCTGGAAACACCATATATTTT. Translating gives CASSLRVGSGNTIYF.

The V and J genes are TRBV7-3 and TRBJ2-1; 9 bases align to TRBD2. The CDR3 loop spans 14 amino acids. CDR1 SGHTA and CDR2 FQGTGA come from the germline V gene. The junction had 7 bases not matched to a gene; V was cut back by 5 bases and J by 8 bases. DNA of the CDR3: TGTGCCAGCAGCGCTCTAGCGGGACTGGATGAGCAGTTCTTC. Residues: CASSALAGLDEQFF.

This chain uses TRBV19 with TRBJ2-3; D tentatively reads TRBD1 or TRBD2 (5 bases each). Germline lookup yields CDR1 LNHDA and CDR2 SQIVND (reference sequence). The length of the CDR3 is 17 residues. The ends were cut back, 3 bases at V and 0 bases at J, with 16 bases in the middle. CDR3: CASSISILGESTDTQYF. The CDR3 bases are TGTGCCAGTAGTATTTCCATCTTGGGGGAGAGCACAGATACGCAGTATTTT.

In its sample, this clone was seen a few times. Within the sample, other DNA sequences also encode this same CDR3. This sequence joins TRBV28 and TRBJ1-1; 8 bases match TRBD1. Germline V gives CDR1 MDHEN, CDR2 SYDVKM. With 6 bases clipped from V and 0 bases from J, the junction kept 0 bases outside the gene matches. CDR3 length: 13 residues. The CDR3 is CASRTGVNTEAFF. The DNA for the CDR3 is TGTGCCAGCAGGACAGGGGTGAACACTGAAGCTTTCTTT.

J is TRBJ2-7 and V is TRBV28; possibly TRBD1 for D (5 bases). The germline V and J ends were trimmed by 4 bases and 4 bases, with 17 bases remaining between them. The germline V gene encodes CDR1 MDHEN and CDR2 SYDVKM. The CDR3 length is 15 residues. In nucleotides, the CDR3 is TGTGCCAGCAGTTACTCGACGACAGCCGGTTACGAGCAGTACTTC. Translating gives CASSYSTTAGYEQYF.

The chain employs TRBV6-5 and TRBJ2-7, with 9 bases fitting TRBD1. Germline values: CDR1 MNHEY, CDR2 SVGAGI. The CDR3 is made up of 15 amino acids. The V segment lost 5 bases and the J segment 3 bases; nucleotides outside the gene matches: 8. The CDR3 region is CASSAPGTGIYEQYF. In nucleotides, the CDR3 is TGTGCCAGCAGTGCCCCCGGGACAGGGATCTACGAGCAGTACTTC.

The chain joins TRBV9 to TRBJ2-5; 14 nucleotides line up with TRBD2. The tail of the sequence fits TRBJ2-7 better, so the J call may be wrong. The CDR3 runs to 16 residues. Germline lookup yields CDR1 SGDLS and CDR2 YYNGEE. The CDR3 DNA is TGTGCCAGCAGCCCCCGGACTAGCGGGAGGACCTACGAGCAGTACTTC. This codes for CASSPRTSGRTYEQYF.

This clone was observed once. V and J are TRBV21-1 and TRBJ1-5; TRBD1 is the table's D call and was not checked against the DNA. TRBV21-1 is flagged as a pseudogene. This CDR3 has 15 amino acids. The CDR3 is CASSRAGTSNQPQHF. In DNA form, the CDR3 reads TGTGCCAGCAGCAGGGCTGGGACATCGAATCAGCCCCAGCATTTT.

Only one count was recorded for this clone. The chain recombines TRBV11-2 with TRBJ1-1; possibly TRBD1 for D (5 bases). CDR1 and CDR2 from the germline V gene are SGHAT and FQNNGV. V dropped 1 base and J dropped 6 bases, with 12 bases sitting between them. The CDR3 spans 14 residues. CDR3 sequence: CASSLGLGGSEAFF. CDR3 DNA sequence: TGTGCCAGCAGCTTAGGGTTGGGGGGGTCTGAAGCTTTCTTT.

V is TRBV18 and J is TRBJ2-7; D is unresolved. Trimming shortened V by 1 base and J by 2 bases, and 15 bases separated the two germline ends. Germline CDR1 reads KGHSH; CDR2 reads LQKENI. This CDR3 contains 16 residues. The CDR3 here is CASSPQTALRPYEQYF. As DNA, the CDR3 is TGTGCCAGCTCACCACAGACCGCGCTCCGCCCCTACGAGCAGTACTTC.

V usage is TRBV28 and J usage is TRBJ1-5; TRBD1 might be the D (5 bases). The germline gives CDR1 MDHEN, CDR2 SYDVKM. Trimming took off 7 bases at V and 0 bases at J, with 16 bases between the two ends. The CDR3 has 16 residues. The CDR3 coding sequence is TGTGCCAGCATTCCCCTGGGGCTTCCTAGCAATCAGCCCCAGCATTTT. Protein sequence: CASIPLGLPSNQPQHF.

The chain carries TRBV18 and TRBJ1-4; tentative D call: TRBD1 (5 bases). CDR3 length: 15 amino acids. Germline loops: CDR1 KGHSH, CDR2 LQKENI. Trimming removed 1 base at V and 3 bases at J, with 9 bases between. The CDR3 DNA reads as TGTGCCAGCTCACCACTCAGGGAACCTAATGAAAAACTGTTTTTT. It yields the protein CASSPLREPNEKLFF.

This sequence joins TRBV6-5 and TRBJ1-3; perhaps TRBD1 as D (5 bases). The CDR3 is made up of 14 amino acids. V lost 6 bases and J lost 2, with 11 bases in between. CDR1 and CDR2 (germline): MNHEY, SVGAGI. CDR3 residues: CASSSLGAGNTIYF. CDR3 in DNA: TGTGCCAGCAGCTCCCTAGGGGCTGGAAACACCATATATTTT.